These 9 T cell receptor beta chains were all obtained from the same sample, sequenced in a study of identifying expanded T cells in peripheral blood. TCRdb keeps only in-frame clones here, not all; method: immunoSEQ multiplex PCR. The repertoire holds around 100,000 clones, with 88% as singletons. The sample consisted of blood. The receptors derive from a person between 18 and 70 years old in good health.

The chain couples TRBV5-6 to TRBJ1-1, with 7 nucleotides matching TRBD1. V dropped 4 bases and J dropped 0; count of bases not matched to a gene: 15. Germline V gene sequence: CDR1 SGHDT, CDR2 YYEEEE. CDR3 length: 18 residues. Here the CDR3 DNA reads TGTGCCAGCAGCCGAATACGGGACAGTACAATAATGAACACTGAAGCTTTCTTT. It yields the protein CASSRIRDSTIMNTEAFF. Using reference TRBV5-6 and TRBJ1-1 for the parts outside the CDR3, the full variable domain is DAGVTQSPTHLIKTRGQQVTLRCSPKSGHDTVSWYQQALGQGPQFIFQYYEEEERQRGNFPDRFSGHQFPNYSSELNVNALLLGDSALYLCASSRIRDSTIMNTEAFFGQGTRLTVV.

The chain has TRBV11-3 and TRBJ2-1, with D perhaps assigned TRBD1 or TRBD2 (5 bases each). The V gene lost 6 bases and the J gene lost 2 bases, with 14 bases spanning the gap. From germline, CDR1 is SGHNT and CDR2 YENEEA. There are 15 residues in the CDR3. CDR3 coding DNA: TGTGCCAGCAGAGAGGGACGCAATACCTACAATGAGCAGTTCTTC. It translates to CASREGRNTYNEQFF.

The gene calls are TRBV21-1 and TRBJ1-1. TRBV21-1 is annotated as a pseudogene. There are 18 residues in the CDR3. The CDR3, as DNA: TGTGCCAGCAGCAAAAGGGGCAGAGGGAGGATGCTGAGTACTGAAGCTTTCTTT. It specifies CASSKRGRGRMLSTEAFF.

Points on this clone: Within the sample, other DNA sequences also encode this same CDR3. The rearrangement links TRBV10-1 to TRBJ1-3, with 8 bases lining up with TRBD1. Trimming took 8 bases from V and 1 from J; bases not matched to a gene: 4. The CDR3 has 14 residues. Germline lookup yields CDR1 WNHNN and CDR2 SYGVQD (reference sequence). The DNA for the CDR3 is TGCGCCAGCTCCAGACAGGGGTCTGGAAACACCATATATTTT. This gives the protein CASSRQGSGNTIYF.

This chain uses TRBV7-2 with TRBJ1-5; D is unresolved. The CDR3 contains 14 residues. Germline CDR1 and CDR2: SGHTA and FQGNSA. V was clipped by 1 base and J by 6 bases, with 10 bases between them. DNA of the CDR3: TGTGCCAGCAGCTTAGATGGGTTGAGTCAGCCCCAGCATTTT. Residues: CASSLDGLSQPQHF.

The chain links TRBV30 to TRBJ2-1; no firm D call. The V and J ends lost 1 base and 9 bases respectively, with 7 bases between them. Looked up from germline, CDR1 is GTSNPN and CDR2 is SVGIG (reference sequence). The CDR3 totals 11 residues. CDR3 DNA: TGTGCCTGGAGTGCCCTTAGTGAGCAGTTCTTC. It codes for CAWSALSEQFF. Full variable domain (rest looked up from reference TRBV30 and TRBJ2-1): SQTIHQWPATLVQPVGSPLSLECTVEGTSNPNLYWYRQAAGRGLQLLFYSVGIGQISSEVPQNLSASRPQDRQFILSSKKLLLSDSGFYLCAWSALSEQFFGPGTRLTVL.

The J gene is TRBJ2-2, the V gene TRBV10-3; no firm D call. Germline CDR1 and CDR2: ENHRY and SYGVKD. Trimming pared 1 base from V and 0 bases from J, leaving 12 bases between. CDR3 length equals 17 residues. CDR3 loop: CAISEWGKGANTGELFF. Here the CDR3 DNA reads TGTGCCATCAGTGAGTGGGGAAAGGGCGCGAACACCGGGGAGCTGTTTTTT.

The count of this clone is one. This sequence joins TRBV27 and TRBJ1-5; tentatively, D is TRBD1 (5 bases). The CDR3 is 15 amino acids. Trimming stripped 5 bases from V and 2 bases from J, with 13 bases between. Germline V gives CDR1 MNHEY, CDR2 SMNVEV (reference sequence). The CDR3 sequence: CASSQWGYGNQPQHF. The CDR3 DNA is TGTGCCAGCAGTCAATGGGGGTATGGCAATCAGCCCCAGCATTTT.

CDR3 loop: CASSQYKGGWGTEAFF. As DNA, the CDR3 is TGTGCCAGCAGCCAATATAAAGGGGGCTGGGGCACTGAAGCTTTCTTT. The chain couples TRBV14 to TRBJ1-1, with 7 nucleotides matching TRBD1. This CDR3 contains 16 residues. The V and J ends lost 2 bases and 4 bases, in that order; junction bases with no gene match: 10. The germline V gene has CDR1 SGHDN and CDR2 FVKESK.